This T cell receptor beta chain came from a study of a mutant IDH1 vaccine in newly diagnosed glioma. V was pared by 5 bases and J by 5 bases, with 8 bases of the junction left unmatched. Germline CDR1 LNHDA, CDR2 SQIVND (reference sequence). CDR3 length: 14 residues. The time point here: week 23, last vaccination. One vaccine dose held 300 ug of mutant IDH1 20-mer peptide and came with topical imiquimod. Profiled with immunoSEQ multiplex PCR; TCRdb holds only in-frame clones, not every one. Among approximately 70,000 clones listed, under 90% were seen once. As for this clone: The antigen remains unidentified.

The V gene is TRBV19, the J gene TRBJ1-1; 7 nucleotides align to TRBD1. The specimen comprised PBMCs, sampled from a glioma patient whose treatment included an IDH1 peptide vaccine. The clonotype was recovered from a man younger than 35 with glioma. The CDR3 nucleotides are TGTGCCAGTAGTTACAGGGGTCTAAGGACTGAAGCTTTCTTT. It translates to CASSYRGLRTEAFF.